The next 14 T cell receptor beta chains were all read from a single sample in a study of T cells of healthy individuals. TCRdb recomputed calls from the 5' RACE reads with MiXCR, one row per CDR3 protein. The table includes 40,000 to 60,000 distinct CDR3 sequences, under 15% detected once. The origin of the receptors is a human donor in good health.

This clonotype occurred many times. This chain connects TRBV6-5 to TRBJ1-5, with 8 positions matching TRBD1. Per germline, CDR1 MNHEY and CDR2 SVGAGI. V was pared by 2 bases and J by 6 bases, with 0 bases of the junction left unmatched. This CDR3 is built from 13 residues. The CDR3 bases are TGTGCCAGCAGTTACACAGGGGGTCAGCCCCAGCATTTT. It codes for CASSYTGGQPQHF.

This chain links TRBV20-1 with TRBJ2-4; D is perhaps TRBD1 (5 bases). The CDR3 is 13 residues long. Trimming pared 5 bases from V and 4 bases from J, leaving 12 bases between. Germline lookup yields CDR1 DFQATT and CDR2 SNEGSKA (reference sequence). CDR3 sequence reads: CSASDRTKNIQYF. CDR3 sequence (DNA): TGCAGTGCTTCAGACAGAACGAAAAACATTCAGTACTTC.

The rearrangement uses TRBV30 and TRBJ2-5; TRBD1 agrees at 9 bases. V lost 0 bases and J lost 5; bases outside the gene matches: 7. Looked up from germline, CDR1 is GTSNPN and CDR2 is SVGIG (reference sequence). The CDR3 runs 15 residues. In DNA form, the CDR3 reads TGTGCCTGGAGTGTGCCCGGACAGGGGATGGAGACCCAGTACTTC. As protein: CAWSVPGQGMETQYF. Combining the CDR3 with reference TRBV30 and TRBJ2-5 gives the whole variable domain SQTIHQWPATLVQPVGSPLSLECTVEGTSNPNLYWYRQAAGRGLQLLFYSVGIGQISSEVPQNLSASRPQDRQFILSSKKLLLSDSGFYLCAWSVPGQGMETQYFGPGTRLLVL.

In this sample, this clonotype turned up many times. The rearrangement joins TRBV7-9 to TRBJ1-3; perhaps TRBD1 as D (6 bases). Germline CDR1 and CDR2: SEHNR and FQNEAQ (reference sequence). The CDR3 contains 17 residues. The ends were cut back, 5 bases at V and 2 bases at J, with 19 bases in the middle. The chain's CDR3 is CASSKGSAGGPGNTIYF. The CDR3 nucleotides read TGTGCCAGCAGCAAAGGTAGCGCCGGGGGGCCTGGAAACACCATATATTTT.

The genes are TRBV7-2 and TRBJ1-2, with D hard to call. V shed 1 base and J shed 0 bases, with 6 bases lying between them. This CDR3 region has 14 residues. Germline CDR1 reads SGHTA; CDR2 reads FQGNSA. The CDR3 region is CASSLEGTNYGYTF. The CDR3 nucleotides read TGTGCCAGCAGCTTAGAGGGCACTAACTATGGCTACACCTTC. The complete variable domain, with remaining parts taken from reference TRBV7-2 and TRBJ1-2, reads GAGVSQSPSNKVTEKGKDVELRCDPISGHTALYWYRQSLGQGLEFLIYFQGNSAPDKSGLPSDRFSAERTGGSVSTLTIQRTQQEDSAVYLCASSLEGTNYGYTFGSGTRLTVV.

The chain is built from TRBV2 and TRBJ2-2; D remains ambiguous. The CDR3 contains 13 residues. Germline assignment: CDR1 SNHLY and CDR2 FYNNEI. Between the trimmed V and J ends, which lost 8 bases and 7 bases, there was a span of 14 bases. The CDR3 sequence is CASVNSRGGELFF. CDR3 sequence (DNA): TGTGCCAGCGTTAACAGTAGAGGCGGGGAGCTGTTTTTT.

This clonotype was detected ten times or more. The CDR3 bases are TGTGCCAGCAGCTCTCCGGGACTGATGCAGTTCTTC. Amino acid sequence: CASSSPGLMQFF. The rearrangement joins TRBV7-8 to TRBJ2-1; possible D gene TRBD2, 6 bases. The CDR3 is 12 residues long. Germline assignment: CDR1 SGHVS and CDR2 FQNEAQ. The V gene lost 4 bases and the J gene lost 12 bases, with 13 bases spanning the gap. The full variable domain, rest sourced from reference TRBV7-8 and TRBJ2-1, is GAGVSQSPRYKVAKRGQDVALRCDPISGHVSLFWYQQALGQGPEFLTYFQNEAQLDKSGLPSDRFFAERPEGSVSTLKIQRTQQEDSAVYLCASSSPGLMQFFGPGTRLTVL.

The chain couples TRBV29-1 to TRBJ2-7, with a tentative D call TRBD2 (5 bases). CDR3 length: 14 residues. Trimming stripped 6 bases from V and 4 bases from J, with 19 bases between. Germline V lookup: CDR1 SQVTM, CDR2 ANQGSEA. CDR3 nucleotides: TGCAGCGTCTCAAACCTAGGACTGATATACGAGCAGTACTTC. Amino acids: CSVSNLGLIYEQYF.

This clonotype was observed many times. The chain has TRBV20-1 and TRBJ1-2; 7 nucleotides align to TRBD1. In germline, CDR1 is DFQATT, CDR2 SNEGSKA (reference sequence). The CDR3 is made up of 17 amino acids. With V trimmed by 0 bases and J by 4 bases, 14 bases remained unmatched. CDR3 region: CSARDSGGARIIYGYTF. CDR3 in DNA: TGCAGTGCTAGAGATTCAGGGGGAGCGAGGATTATCTATGGCTACACCTTC.

The CDR3 coding sequence is TGCAGTGTTTCCTCGGGGCGGTCGAGCTCCTACGAGCAGTACTTC. Translation gives CSVSSGRSSSYEQYF. V usage is TRBV20-1 and J usage is TRBJ2-7, with D tentatively TRBD1 or TRBD2 (5 bases each). CDR1 is DFQATT, CDR2 SNEGSKA, per germline (reference sequence). The CDR3 is 15 residues long. Trimming removed 7 bases from V and 0 bases from J, with 19 bases in between.

The rearrangement links TRBV7-3 to TRBJ1-4; possibly TRBD1 for D (5 bases). Trimming stripped 0 bases from V and 4 bases from J, with 9 bases between. This CDR3 comprises 15 residues. Per germline, CDR1 SGHTA and CDR2 FQGTGA. The CDR3 here is CASSLTGGGNEKLFF. The DNA for the CDR3 is TGTGCCAGCAGCTTAACGGGGGGGGGTAATGAAAAACTGTTTTTT. The whole variable domain, remainder taken from reference TRBV7-3 and TRBJ1-4, is GAGVSQTPSNKVTEKGKYVELRCDPISGHTALYWYRQSLGQGPEFLIYFQGTGAADDSGLPNDRFFAVRPEGSVSTLKIQRTERGDSAVYLCASSLTGGGNEKLFFGSGTQLSVL.

This clonotype was observed at least ten times. This chain uses TRBV2 with TRBJ2-1; possible D gene TRBD2, 6 bases. The CDR3 contains 18 residues. Germline CDR1 and CDR2: SNHLY and FYNNEI. V was shortened by 5 bases and J by 0 bases, with 20 bases between the two germline ends. For the CDR3, the DNA is TGTGCCAGCAGTAGACTAGTCTGGGAGTTAAGCTCCTACAATGAGCAGTTCTTC. It yields the protein CASSRLVWELSSYNEQFF. Looking up the rest from reference TRBV2 and TRBJ2-1 gives the full variable domain: EPEVTQTPSHQVTQMGQEVILRCVPISNHLYFYWYRQILGQKVEFLVSFYNNEISEKSEIFDDQFSVERPDGSNFTLKIRSTKLEDSAMYFCASSRLVWELSSYNEQFFGPGTRLTVL.

The V gene is TRBV6-2 or TRBV6-3, the J gene TRBJ1-1; 7 bases fit TRBD1. The CDR3 sequence is 13 residues long. V was pared by 6 bases and J by 4 bases, with 5 bases of the junction left unmatched. The V gene's germline CDR1 is MNHEY and CDR2 SVGEGT. CDR3 region: CASRPQGPTEAFF. The CDR3 bases are TGTGCCAGCAGACCACAGGGGCCCACTGAAGCTTTCTTT.

This clonotype came up many times. J is TRBJ1-2 and V is TRBV29-1; the D gene is possibly TRBD1 (5 bases). Germline CDR1 and CDR2: SQVTM and ANQGSEA. The CDR3 is 14 residues long. Trimming took 3 bases from V and 4 from J, leaving 15 bases between them. CDR3 bases: TGCAGCGTTGACCTTCGGCAGGGCCCCTATGGCTACACCTTC. It encodes CSVDLRQGPYGYTF. The variable domain in full, completed from reference TRBV29-1 and TRBJ1-2, reads SAVISQKPSRDICQRGTSLTIQCQVDSQVTMMFWYRQQPGQSLTLIATANQGSEATYESGFVIDKFPISRPNLTFSTLTVSNMSPEDSSIYLCSVDLRQGPYGYTFGSGTRLTVV.